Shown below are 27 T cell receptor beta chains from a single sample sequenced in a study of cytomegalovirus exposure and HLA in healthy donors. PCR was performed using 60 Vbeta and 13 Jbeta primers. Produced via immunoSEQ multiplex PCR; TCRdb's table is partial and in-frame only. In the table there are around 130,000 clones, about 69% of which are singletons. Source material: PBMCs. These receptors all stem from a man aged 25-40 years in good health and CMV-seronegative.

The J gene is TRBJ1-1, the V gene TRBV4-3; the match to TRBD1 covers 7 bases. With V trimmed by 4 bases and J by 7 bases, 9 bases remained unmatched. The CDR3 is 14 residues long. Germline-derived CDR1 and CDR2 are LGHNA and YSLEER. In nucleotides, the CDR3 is TGCGCCAGCAGCCCCGGGACAGACCTTGGTGAAGCTTTCTTT. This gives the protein CASSPGTDLGEAFF.

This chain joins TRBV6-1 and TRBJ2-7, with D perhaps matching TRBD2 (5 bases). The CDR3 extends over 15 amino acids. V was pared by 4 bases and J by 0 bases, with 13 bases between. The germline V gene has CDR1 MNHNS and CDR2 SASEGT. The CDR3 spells CASSAQLGSSYEQYF. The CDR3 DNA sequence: TGTGCCAGCAGTGCACAACTAGGGAGCTCCTACGAGCAGTACTTC.

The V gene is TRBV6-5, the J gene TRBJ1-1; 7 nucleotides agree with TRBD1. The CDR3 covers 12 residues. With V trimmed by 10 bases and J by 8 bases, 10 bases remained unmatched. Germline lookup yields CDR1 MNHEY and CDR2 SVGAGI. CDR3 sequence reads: CATGPGQVEAFF. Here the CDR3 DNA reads TGTGCCACCGGGCCCGGACAGGTAGAAGCTTTCTTT.

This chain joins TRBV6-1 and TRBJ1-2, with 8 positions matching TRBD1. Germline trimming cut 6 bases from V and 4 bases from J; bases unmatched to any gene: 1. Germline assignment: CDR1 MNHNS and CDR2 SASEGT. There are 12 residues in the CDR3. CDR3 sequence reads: CASRGQAYGYTF. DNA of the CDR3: TGTGCCAGCAGGGGACAGGCCTATGGCTACACCTTC.

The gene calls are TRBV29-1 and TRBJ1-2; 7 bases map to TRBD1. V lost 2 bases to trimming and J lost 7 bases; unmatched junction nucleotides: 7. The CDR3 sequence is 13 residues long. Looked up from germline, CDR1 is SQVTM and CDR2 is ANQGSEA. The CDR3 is CSVEIRGGGGYTF. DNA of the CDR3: TGCAGCGTTGAAATACGAGGGGGCGGTGGCTACACCTTC.

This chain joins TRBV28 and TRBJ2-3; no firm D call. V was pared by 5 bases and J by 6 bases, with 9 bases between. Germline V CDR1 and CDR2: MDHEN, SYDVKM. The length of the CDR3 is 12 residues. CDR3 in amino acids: CASSPRLDTQYF. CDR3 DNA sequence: TGTGCCAGCAGTCCCCGTTTGGATACGCAGTATTTT. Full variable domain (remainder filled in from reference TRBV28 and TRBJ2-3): DVKVTQSSRYLVKRTGEKVFLECVQDMDHENMFWYRQDPGLGLRLIYFSYDVKMKEKGDIPEGYSVSREKKERFSLILESASTNQTSMYLCASSPRLDTQYFGPGTRLTVL.

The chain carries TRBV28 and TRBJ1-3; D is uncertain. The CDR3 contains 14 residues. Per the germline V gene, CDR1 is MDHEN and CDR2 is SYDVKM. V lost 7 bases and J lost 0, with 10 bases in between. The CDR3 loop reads CASTIPSSGNTIYF. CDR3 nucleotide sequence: TGTGCCAGCACCATCCCCAGCTCTGGAAACACCATATATTTT.

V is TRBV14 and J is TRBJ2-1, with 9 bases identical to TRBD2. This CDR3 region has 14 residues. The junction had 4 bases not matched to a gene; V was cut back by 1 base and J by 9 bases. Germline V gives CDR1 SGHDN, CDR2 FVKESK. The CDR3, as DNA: TGTGCCAGCAGCCAAGGGCCAGCGGGAGGTGAGCAGTTCTTC. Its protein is CASSQGPAGGEQFF.

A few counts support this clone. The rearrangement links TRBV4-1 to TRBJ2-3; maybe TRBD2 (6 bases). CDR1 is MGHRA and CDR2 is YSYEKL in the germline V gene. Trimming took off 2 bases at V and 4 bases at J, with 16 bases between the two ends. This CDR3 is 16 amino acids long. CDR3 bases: TGCGCCAGCAGCCAACCGGCGACTAGTCAGGCAGATACGCAGTATTTT. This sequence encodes CASSQPATSQADTQYF.

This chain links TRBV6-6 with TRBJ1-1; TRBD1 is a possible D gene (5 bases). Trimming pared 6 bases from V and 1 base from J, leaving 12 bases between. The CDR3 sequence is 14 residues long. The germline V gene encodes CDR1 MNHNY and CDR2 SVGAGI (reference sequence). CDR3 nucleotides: TGTGCCAGCAGCCAAAGGGGTCGGAACACTGAAGCTTTCTTT. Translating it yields CASSQRGRNTEAFF.

CDR3: CASRSRVGYQRSYNEQFF. In nucleotides, the CDR3 is TGTGCCAGCCGCTCACGCGTGGGTTACCAGCGCTCCTACAATGAGCAGTTCTTC. The chain recombines TRBV21-1 with TRBJ2-1; the D segment call TRBD2 is taken from the table without a DNA check. TRBV21-1 is deemed a pseudogene. The CDR3 covers 18 residues.

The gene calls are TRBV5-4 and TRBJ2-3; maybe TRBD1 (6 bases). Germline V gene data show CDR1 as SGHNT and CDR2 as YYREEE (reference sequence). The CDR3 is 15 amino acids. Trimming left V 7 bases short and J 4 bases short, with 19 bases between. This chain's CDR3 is CASQGQSRGADTQYF. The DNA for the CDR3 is TGTGCCAGCCAGGGTCAGAGCAGGGGCGCAGATACGCAGTATTTT. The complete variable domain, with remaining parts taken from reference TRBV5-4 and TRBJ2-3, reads ETGVTQSPTHLIKTRGQQVTLRCSSQSGHNTVSWYQQALGQGPQFIFQYYREEENGRGNFPPRFSGLQFPNYSSELNVNALELDDSALYLCASQGQSRGADTQYFGPGTRLTVL.

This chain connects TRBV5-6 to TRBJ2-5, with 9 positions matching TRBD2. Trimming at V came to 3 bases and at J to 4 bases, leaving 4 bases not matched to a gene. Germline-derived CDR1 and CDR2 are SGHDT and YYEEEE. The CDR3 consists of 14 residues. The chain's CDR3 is CASSSLAGAETQYF. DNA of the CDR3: TGTGCCAGCAGCTCTTTAGCGGGGGCAGAGACCCAGTACTTC.

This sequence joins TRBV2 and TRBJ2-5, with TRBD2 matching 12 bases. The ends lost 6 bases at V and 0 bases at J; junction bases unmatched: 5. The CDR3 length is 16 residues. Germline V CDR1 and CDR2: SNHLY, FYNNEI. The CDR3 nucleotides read TGTGCCAGCAGCCCTCGGACTAGCGGGAACCAAGAGACCCAGTACTTC. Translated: CASSPRTSGNQETQYF.

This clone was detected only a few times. The CDR3 DNA reads TGTGCCAGCATGCTAGCGGGGGGGCGTATCACAGATACGCAGTATTTT. Amino acids: CASMLAGGRITDTQYF. The chain combines TRBV27 with TRBJ2-3; TRBD2 matches at 12 bases. Trimming took 7 bases from V and 2 from J; bases not matched to a gene: 7. Germline V lookup: CDR1 MNHEY, CDR2 SMNVEV (reference sequence). The CDR3 length is 16 residues.

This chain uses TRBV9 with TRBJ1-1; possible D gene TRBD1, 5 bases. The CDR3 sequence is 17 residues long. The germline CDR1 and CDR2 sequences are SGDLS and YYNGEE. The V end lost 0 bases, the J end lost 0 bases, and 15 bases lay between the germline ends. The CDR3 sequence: CASSVVGGGVMNTEAFF. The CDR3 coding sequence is TGTGCCAGCAGCGTAGTTGGGGGAGGGGTGATGAACACTGAAGCTTTCTTT.

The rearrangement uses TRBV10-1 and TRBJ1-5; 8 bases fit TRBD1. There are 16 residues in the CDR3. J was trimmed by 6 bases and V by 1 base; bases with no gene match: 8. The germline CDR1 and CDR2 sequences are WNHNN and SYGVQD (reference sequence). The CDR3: CASSEFRTGFGQPQHF. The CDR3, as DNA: TGCGCCAGCAGTGAGTTTAGGACAGGGTTCGGTCAGCCCCAGCATTTT.

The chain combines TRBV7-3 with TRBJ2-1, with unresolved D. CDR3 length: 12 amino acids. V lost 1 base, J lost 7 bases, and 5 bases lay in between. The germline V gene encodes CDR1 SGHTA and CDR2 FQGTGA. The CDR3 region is CASSLIGNEQFF. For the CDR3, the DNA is TGTGCCAGCAGCTTAATCGGTAATGAGCAGTTCTTC. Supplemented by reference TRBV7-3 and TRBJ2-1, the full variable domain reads GAGVSQTPSNKVTEKGKYVELRCDPISGHTALYWYRQSLGQGPEFLIYFQGTGAADDSGLPNDRFFAVRPEGSVSTLKIQRTERGDSAVYLCASSLIGNEQFFGPGTRLTVL.

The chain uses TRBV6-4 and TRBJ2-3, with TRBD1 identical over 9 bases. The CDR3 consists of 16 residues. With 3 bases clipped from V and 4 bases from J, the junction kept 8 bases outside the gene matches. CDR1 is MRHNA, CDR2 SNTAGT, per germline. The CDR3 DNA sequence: TGTGCCAGCAGTGAAACCTACAGGGGGCTGGCAGATACGCAGTATTTT. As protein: CASSETYRGLADTQYF.

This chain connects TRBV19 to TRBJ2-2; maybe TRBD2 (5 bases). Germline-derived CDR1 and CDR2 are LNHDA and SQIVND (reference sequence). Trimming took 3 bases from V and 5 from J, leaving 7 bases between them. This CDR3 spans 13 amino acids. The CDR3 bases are TGTGCCAGTAGTATTCGAGGGACCGGGGAGCTGTTTTTT. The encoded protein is CASSIRGTGELFF.

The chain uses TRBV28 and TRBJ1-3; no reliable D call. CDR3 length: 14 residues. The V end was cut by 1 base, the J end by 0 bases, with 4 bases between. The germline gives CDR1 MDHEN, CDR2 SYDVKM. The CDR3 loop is CASSLYRSGNTIYF. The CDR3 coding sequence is TGTGCCAGCAGTTTATATCGCTCTGGAAACACCATATATTTT.

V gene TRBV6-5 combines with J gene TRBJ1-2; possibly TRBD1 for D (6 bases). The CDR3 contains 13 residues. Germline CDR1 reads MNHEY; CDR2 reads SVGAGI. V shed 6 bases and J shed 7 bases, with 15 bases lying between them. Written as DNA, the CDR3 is TGTGCCAGCAGACAGACAGGACTCAGTGGCTACACCTTC. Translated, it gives CASRQTGLSGYTF.

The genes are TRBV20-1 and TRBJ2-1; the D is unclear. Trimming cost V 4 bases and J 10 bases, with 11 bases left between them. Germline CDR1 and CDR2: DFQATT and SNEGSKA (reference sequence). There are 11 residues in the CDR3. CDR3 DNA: TGCAGTGCTATTCCAAAGCACGAGCAGTTCTTC. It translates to CSAIPKHEQFF.

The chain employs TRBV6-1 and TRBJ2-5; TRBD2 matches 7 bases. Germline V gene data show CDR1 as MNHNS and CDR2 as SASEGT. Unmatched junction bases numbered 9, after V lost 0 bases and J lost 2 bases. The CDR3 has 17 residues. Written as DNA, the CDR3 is TGTGCCAGCAGTGAAGCGATTAAAGCGGGGAGGCAAGAGACCCAGTACTTC. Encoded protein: CASSEAIKAGRQETQYF.

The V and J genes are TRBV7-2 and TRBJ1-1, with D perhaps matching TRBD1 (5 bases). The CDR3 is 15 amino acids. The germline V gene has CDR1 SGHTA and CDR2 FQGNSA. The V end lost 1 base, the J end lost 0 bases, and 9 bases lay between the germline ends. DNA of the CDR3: TGTGCCAGCAGCTTAGGGGGCGGGATGAACACTGAAGCTTTCTTT. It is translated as CASSLGGGMNTEAFF.

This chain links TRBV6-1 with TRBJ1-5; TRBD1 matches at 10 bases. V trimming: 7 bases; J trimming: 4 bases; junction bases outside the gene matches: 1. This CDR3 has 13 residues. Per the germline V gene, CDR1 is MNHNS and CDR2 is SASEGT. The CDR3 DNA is TGTGCCAGCACGGGACAGGGGAATCAGCCCCAGCATTTT. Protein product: CASTGQGNQPQHF.

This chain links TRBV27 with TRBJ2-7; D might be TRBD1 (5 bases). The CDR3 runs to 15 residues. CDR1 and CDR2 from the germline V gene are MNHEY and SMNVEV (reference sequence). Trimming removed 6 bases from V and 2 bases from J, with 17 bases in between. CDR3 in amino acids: CASSMGRQAAYEQYF. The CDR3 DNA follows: TGTGCCAGCAGCATGGGGCGGCAGGCGGCCTACGAGCAGTACTTC.